The T cell receptor beta chain described here comes from a study of somatic mutations in cytotoxic T cells in rheumatoid arthritis. Profiling relied on immunoSEQ multiplex PCR, and the TCRdb table lists in-frame clones only, not all of them. The table has 17,000 or so clones, over 65% seen once. Germline loops: CDR1 MGHRA, CDR2 YSYEKL. The CDR3 totals 18 residues. With 3 bases removed from V and 1 base from J, the gap between germline ends came to 21 bases. Sequencing was performed on CD8+ T cells sorted from blood. The chain joins TRBV4-1 to TRBJ1-1; D call uncertain. The origin of this receptor is an adult with rheumatoid arthritis. The CDR3 DNA is TGCGCCAGCAGCCAGTCGAGGGCCGGTACGGGCCAGAACACTGAAGCTTTCTTT. It is translated as CASSQSRAGTGQNTEAFF.